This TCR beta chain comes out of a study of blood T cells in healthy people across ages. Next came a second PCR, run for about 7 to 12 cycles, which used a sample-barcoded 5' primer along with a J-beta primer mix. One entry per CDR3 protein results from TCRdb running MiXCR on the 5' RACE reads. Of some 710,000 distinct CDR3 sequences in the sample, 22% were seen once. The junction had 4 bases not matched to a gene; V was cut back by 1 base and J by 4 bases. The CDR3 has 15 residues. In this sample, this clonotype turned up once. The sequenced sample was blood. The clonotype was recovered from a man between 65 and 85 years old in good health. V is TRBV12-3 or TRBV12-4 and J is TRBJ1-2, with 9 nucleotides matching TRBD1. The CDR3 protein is CASSLGLGQGYGYTF. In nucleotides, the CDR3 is TGTGCCAGCAGTTTAGGGCTGGGACAGGGCTATGGCTACACCTTC.